This T cell receptor beta chain was identified in a study of technical replicates of blood from several donors (TCRdb year 2017). Of note for this clone: Which antigen it targets is not known. No much larger clone is present one base from it, and per-base qualities are unavailable.

The junction shows trimming of 3 bases on V and 3 bases on J, plus 2 bases between the germline ends. The germline V gene encodes CDR1 KGHSH and CDR2 LQKENI. Taken from cysteine to phenylalanine, the CDR3 has 11 residues. Only the CDR3 DNA is retained, 33 bases long and in frame from the first base. Libraries were made using the immunoSEQ multiplex PCR assay. Entries here come from immuneACCESS through TCRdb and include only in-frame sequences with V and J called. Some clones fail to appear in such tables; in the studies checked, an unresolved V gene covers under half of the shortfall, and the cause of the remainder is unknown. In this sample the table shows approximately 70,000 clones, roughly nine tenths of which occur a single time. Roughly 5% of the sample goes to the ten largest clones.

The source of this sequence is a human donor in good health. Some clones in this sample may be carry-over from other donors' samples. Sequencing was carried out using PBMCs. The V and J genes are TRBV18 and TRBJ2-5; the D gene remains uncertain. CDR3 loop: CASSPKETQYF. The DNA reads as follows: TGTGCCAGCTCACCCAAAGAGACCCAGTACTTC.